The source of this TCR beta chain is a study of blood T cells in healthy people across ages (dated by TCRdb to about 2015). About the study as a whole: In model experiments, roughly one uniquely barcoded TCR beta cDNA molecule per two T cells was captured by template switching. To track age-related changes in TCR beta repertoire diversity, the study relied on deep sequencing normalized with unique cDNA molecular identifiers. Using the same blood draw, the study looked at two additional independent replicas of 1 million unique cDNA reads for two donors, one aged 18 to 30 and the other aged 80 or older. Four age groups were formed from the donors: young (average 16 years), middle-aged (approximately 41), aged (roughly 59) and long-lived (more than 75). Donors of different ages were randomly distributed across sequencing lanes to avoid experimental bias. Broader findings and caveats from the paper: There was a strong correlation between observed TCR beta diversity and the percentage of naive T cells measured by flow cytometry. Conclusive comparison of naive and antigen-experienced compartments was prevented by the profiling of bulk unsorted PBMCs. The long-lived group showed more naive CD4+ T cells, fewer expanded clones and increased TCR diversity than the aged group, suggesting age selection. Estimates of total diversity based on one million sequenced T cells were regarded as lower bounds and as underestimates. Observed TCR beta diversity per million T cells fell roughly linearly with age, and a significant reduction was already apparent by age approximately 41. Donor CMV infection status was unknown, potentially confounding age-related changes in expanded clonotypes.

The approximately 39 donors, aged about 6 to 100 years, were systemically healthy Caucasian individuals from Russia. Roughly 11 milliliters of peripheral blood were drawn from each donor into EDTA-treated Vacutainer tubes. Ficoll-Paque density-gradient centrifugation was used to isolate PBMCs, with at least 7 million obtained per sample. Trizol reagent was used to extract total RNA from PBMCs, with at least 5.5 micrograms per sample. For every donor, an aliquot of PBMCs went through flow cytometry to measure the percentages of naive CD45RAhigh/CD27high T cells. There are a few counts of this clonotype. The antigen it recognizes is unknown. No clone much larger than this one lies a single base away; base qualities are absent. The germline V gene sets CDR1 to ENHRY and CDR2 to SYGVKD. Trimmed from V: 11 bases; trimmed from J: 0 bases; junction bases lacking a gene match: 6. The CDR3 contains 14 residues, cysteine and phenylalanine counted. The only DNA kept is the CDR3, 42 bases in frame from the first base.

Receptor amplification or capture employed 5' RACE. The reads were generated on an Illumina HiSeq 2500. A second PCR of roughly 6 to 11 cycles was run with a J-beta primer mix and a sample-barcoded 5' primer. A template-switch 5' adaptor carrying 12 random nucleotides introduced a unique molecular identifier onto each TCR beta cDNA molecule. Each sample yielded at least 2.5 million CDR3-containing paired-end reads. First-strand cDNA synthesis was performed from all RNA using the Mint cDNA synthesis kit, with priming by a TRBC-specific oligonucleotide. Following uracil-DNA glycosylase treatment, all cDNA underwent a first 18-cycle PCR with the universal primers M1SS and BC2_uni_R. Turning to the authors' computational methods: For normalization, 1 million high-quality reads were randomly selected from each sample, with every read carrying a distinct molecular identifier. Instead of being binned into consensus sequences, reads that shared molecular identifiers were thrown out. MiTCR, set to a Q25 quality threshold and the strictest error-elimination algorithm, was used for CDR3 identification, clonotype clustering and error correction. A nonparametric unseen species model with Euler transformation was used to estimate lower-bound total TCR beta diversity. The public sequencing data were trimmed at Q25 with fastp and processed into clonotypes with MiXCR by TCRdb, which kept only in-frame beta chains. Each entry is one CDR3 protein sequence, shown with its most common DNA and genes. Here the V and J calls rest on TCRdb's processing, not on the authors' analysis. This sample comprises about 1 million distinct CDR3 sequences, 35% to 50% of them detected only once. The ten largest clones represent about 19% of the sample.

Sequenced material: blood. The V and J segments used are TRBV10-3 and TRBJ2-2, and 7 bases in between align with TRBD2. The TCR originated in an older woman in good health. The CDR3 has the sequence CAHWGGANTGELFF. In nucleotides, the sequence is TGTGCCCACTGGGGGGGGGCGAACACCGGGGAGCTGTTTTTT.